These 3 T cell receptor beta chains came from one sample sequenced in a study of T cell changes during pregnancy in multiple sclerosis (dated by TCRdb to the late 2010s). Library preparation was by the immunoSEQ multiplex PCR assay. Here the immuneACCESS table is served through TCRdb, limited to in-frame sequences with V and J called. Missing clones are a known gap in these copies; in checked studies unresolved V genes cover under half, and the rest lacks a known reason. The sample table holds about 64,000 clones, of which approximately 96% were seen once. Over 2% of the sample is held by the ten biggest clonotypes. The sample in question was CD8+ T cells from peripheral blood mononuclear cells, obtained after pregnancy. These TCRs come from a female donor with multiple sclerosis, enrolled in a pregnancy study.

This rearrangement joins TRBV30 to TRBJ2-4; TRBD1 aligns across 8 bases. The ends lost 6 bases at V and 7 bases at J; junction bases unmatched: 8. From germline, CDR1 is GTSNPN and CDR2 SVGIG (reference sequence). This CDR3 is 13 amino acids long. The CDR3 is CACRDRGGNIQYF. CDR3 DNA: TGTGCCTGCAGAGACAGGGGCGGGAACATTCAGTACTTC.

The V gene is TRBV7-3, the J gene TRBJ2-1; 13 bases are shared with TRBD2. The CDR3 sequence is 18 residues long. CDR1 and CDR2 (germline): SGHTA, FQGTGA. The junction had 15 bases not matched to a gene; V was cut back by 4 bases and J by 9 bases. CDR3 amino acids: CASSSDLIVGLAGVEQFF. The DNA for the CDR3 is TGTGCCAGCAGCTCCGACCTTATTGTAGGACTAGCGGGAGTTGAGCAGTTCTTC.

The chain carries TRBV19 and TRBJ2-1, with 9 nucleotides matching TRBD2. Germline lookup yields CDR1 LNHDA and CDR2 SQIVND (reference sequence). This CDR3 spans 16 amino acids. After removal of 3 bases from V and 0 bases from J, the junction contained 3 bases not matched to a gene. The CDR3 reads CASSMGGRASYNEQFF. DNA for the CDR3: TGTGCCAGTAGTATGGGCGGGAGGGCCTCCTACAATGAGCAGTTCTTC.